The TCR beta chain described here comes from a study of OX40 agonist ivuxolimab in advanced cancers. Across the whole study: Patients were treated with intravenous ivuxolimab, dosed at 0.01 to 10 mg/kg and infused every 2 weeks. Earlier anti-PD-1, anti-PD-L1 or anti-CTLA-4 therapy was permitted; roughly 37% had received some. Whole-study findings and limits: Relative to CD4+ cells, CD8+ T cells on average had more expanded clones.

Autoimmune disease history or systemic immunosuppression barred patients. This CDR3 has 16 amino acids. Trimming took off 3 bases at V and 6 bases at J, with 20 bases between the two ends. Germline assignment: CDR1 LGHNA and CDR2 YNFKEQ. To note about this clone: The antigen is undetermined.

Generated by immunoSEQ multiplex PCR, the TCRdb table keeps only in-frame clones and is missing some. The sample records tens of thousands of clones, roughly 82% being singletons. V gene TRBV4-2 combines with J gene TRBJ1-1; perhaps TRBD1 as D (6 bases). The sequence derives from an adult with an advanced solid tumor such as melanoma, head and neck, liver or kidney cancer. The specimen comprised CD4+ or CD8+ T cells sorted from blood, sampled in a trial of the OX40 agonist ivuxolimab. The CDR3 protein is CASSQGPAGAEPEAFF. For the CDR3, the DNA is TGTGCCAGCAGCCAGGGACCGGCGGGGGCGGAACCTGAAGCTTTCTTT.